The 10 T cell receptor beta chains listed next were all sequenced from one sample in a study of T cell repertoires in cytomegalovirus infection. TCRdb ran MiXCR on the reads and lists one entry per CDR3 protein. The sample has about 530,000 distinct CDR3 sequences, around 27% seen once; the top ten hold roughly 13%. Material: PBMCs. All receptors come from a human donor in good health (CMV status not recorded). Some clones in this sample may be carry-over from other donors' samples.

The genes are TRBV5-1 and TRBJ2-5; 8 nucleotides match TRBD2. Germline V gene sequence: CDR1 SGHRS, CDR2 YFSETQ. The length of the CDR3 is 16 residues. Trimming at V came to 3 bases and at J to 7 bases, leaving 14 bases not matched to a gene. CDR3: CASSSDPTGTRTTQYF. CDR3 nucleotides: TGCGCCAGCAGCTCGGATCCTACAGGGACTAGAACGACCCAGTACTTC.

This clonotype was picked up many times. The chain joins TRBV11-2 to TRBJ2-2, with D possibly matching TRBD2 (5 bases). V shed 0 bases and J shed 4 bases, with 18 bases lying between them. The CDR3 runs to 18 residues. Germline V lookup: CDR1 SGHAT, CDR2 FQNNGV. Here the CDR3 DNA reads TGTGCCAGCAGCTTAGATAGCAAAGCGGCGACCAGCACCGGGGAGCTGTTTTTT. It yields the protein CASSLDSKAATSTGELFF.

This clonotype was detected only a few times. The chain recombines TRBV29-1 with TRBJ1-3; D unclear. The CDR3 totals 12 residues. CDR1 is SQVTM and CDR2 is ANQGSEA in the germline V gene. The ends were cut back, 4 bases at V and 6 bases at J, with 10 bases in the middle. CDR3 coding DNA: TGCAGCGTTGCAGCGACGCCAAACACCATATATTTT. This codes for CSVAATPNTIYF.

This clonotype occurred many times. The chain is built from TRBV7-9 and TRBJ1-1; perhaps TRBD1 as D (5 bases). The CDR3 contains 12 residues. Trimming took 5 bases from V and 6 from J, leaving 10 bases between them. Germline loops: CDR1 SEHNR, CDR2 FQNEAQ (reference sequence). CDR3 sequence (DNA): TGTGCCAGCAGCCTTTGGGGCGCTGAAGCTTTCTTT. It translates to CASSLWGAEAFF.

The chain combines TRBV20-1 with TRBJ1-5, with a tentative D call TRBD1 (5 bases). The CDR3 spans 15 residues. The germline V and J ends were trimmed by 2 bases and 4 bases, with 15 bases remaining between them. The germline V gene has CDR1 DFQATT and CDR2 SNEGSKA (reference sequence). The CDR3 DNA reads as TGCAGTGCTAGAAAGGTGACAGCCCTGAATCAGCCCCAGCATTTT. Translating gives CSARKVTALNQPQHF.

Remarks on this clonotype: This may come from a read error, since a much larger clone is one base off. Here the CDR3 omits its conserved ending phenylalanine or tryptophan, so a read error is the likely source. The rearrangement uses TRBV7-6 and TRBJ2-6; D gene ambiguous. The CDR3 covers 19 residues. V lost 2 bases and J 0 bases, leaving 17 bases between the germline ends. Germline values: CDR1 SGHVS, CDR2 FNYEAQ. CDR3 region: CASSLWASPTSSGANVLTL. The CDR3 DNA sequence: TGTGCCAGCAGCTTATGGGCCAGTCCTACGTCCTCTGGGGCCAACGTCCTGACTCTC.

The chain combines TRBV7-8 with TRBJ1-3, with 7 bases aligning to TRBD1. CDR3 size: 15 residues. The germline CDR1 and CDR2 sequences are SGHVS and FQNEAQ. The trim removed 6 bases at V and 2 bases at J, leaving 7 bases unmatched. The CDR3 region has the DNA TGTGCCAGCAGACCTCCCGGGACAGCTGGAAACACCATATATTTT. Amino acids: CASRPPGTAGNTIYF.

This clonotype was counted between two and nine times. The chain recombines TRBV20-1 with TRBJ2-1; TRBD2 aligns across 14 bases. The CDR3 sequence is 17 residues long. Germline V gene lookup returns CDR1 DFQATT and CDR2 SNEGSKA (reference sequence). The V and J ends lost 6 bases and 1 base, in that order; junction bases with no gene match: 8. The CDR3 reads CSARTSGRRRSYNEQFF. The CDR3 DNA reads TGCAGTGCCAGGACTAGCGGGAGGAGGCGGTCCTACAATGAGCAGTTCTTC.

This sequence joins TRBV6-1 and TRBJ1-4; TRBD1 might be the D (5 bases). The CDR3 spans 15 residues. Germline V gene lookup returns CDR1 MNHNS and CDR2 SASEGT. Trimming stripped 2 bases from V and 0 bases from J, with 7 bases between. In nucleotides, the CDR3 is TGTGCCAGCAGTGAAATGGGGGCAACTAATGAAAAACTGTTTTTT. As protein: CASSEMGATNEKLFF.

The J gene is TRBJ1-1, the V gene TRBV27, with D unresolved. The CDR3 runs to 16 residues. CDR1 MNHEY and CDR2 SMNVEV come from the germline V gene (reference sequence). V was trimmed by 4 bases and J by 4 bases, leaving 19 bases between them. The DNA of the CDR3 is TGTGCCAGCAGTTCAAACCGACCTATTTCGGGCACTGAAGCTTTCTTT. Residues: CASSSNRPISGTEAFF.